Listed below are T cell receptor beta chains from one sample, sequenced in a study of T cell repertoires in cytomegalovirus infection. TCRdb called the reads again in MiXCR, with one record for every CDR3 protein. The repertoire has 350,000 to 500,000 distinct CDR3 sequences, about 33% of them found once; the top ten carry roughly 13%. Sequencing input: PBMCs. The receptors derive from a human donor in good health (CMV status not recorded). Some clones in this sample may be carry-over from other donors' samples. The CDR3 runs from the conserved cysteine through the conserved F or W. D genes are given only for firm matches. Not all rows give a size; the values are once, few, many and, for expanded clones, a class.

clone_size j_call d_call v_call cdr3_nt cdr3_aa
few TRBJ1-1 NA TRBV2 TGTGCCAGCAGAGAAAGGGGGGTGAACACTGAAGCTTTCTTT CASRERGVNTEAFF
NA TRBJ2-1 NA TRBV12-3/TRBV12-4 TGTGCCAGCAGTTTAGACGGGGTCTCCTACAATGAGCAGTTATTC CASSLDGVSYNEQLF
NA TRBJ2-1 TRBD2 TRBV3-1 TGTGCCAGCAGCCCGCACACGGGGGGGCTGTACAATGAGCAGTTCTTC CASSPHTGGLYNEQFF
NA TRBJ2-1 NA TRBV6-5 TGTGCCAGCAGTCCCATCCATAGCCTCCAATACAATGAGCAGTTCTTC CASSPIHSLQYNEQFF
NA TRBJ1-2 TRBD1 TRBV28 TGTGCCAGCAGGACGACAGGGTATAACTATGGCTACACCTTC CASRTTGYNYGYTF
NA TRBJ1-3 NA TRBV6-6 TGTGCCAGCAGTTACTCGAAGTCTCTCCGGGGCCCTGGAAACACCATATGTTTT CASSYSKSLRGPGNTICF
NA TRBJ1-1 NA TRBV19 TGTGCCAGTAGTGACGGACGGTTGAACACTGAAGCTTTCTTT CASSDGRLNTEAFF
NA TRBJ2-7 TRBD1 TRBV11-2 TGTGCCAGCAGCTTAGTAGTAGCGACAGGGACCCTCACCTACGAGCAGTACTTC CASSLVVATGTLTYEQYF
few TRBJ1-6 NA TRBV4-2 TGTGCCAGCAGCCAATACAGCGGATCACCCCTCCACTTT CASSQYSGSPLHF
many TRBJ2-5 NA TRBV7-8 TGTGCCAGCAGCTTTCGGACCACCCAAGAGACCCAGTACTTC CASSFRTTQETQYF
medium-sized TRBJ1-5 NA TRBV7-2 TGTGCCAGCAGCCCTTCGGGGGGGTCCAATCAGCCCCAGCATTTT CASSPSGGSNQPQHF
NA TRBJ2-2 NA TRBV12-3/TRBV12-4 TGTGCCAGCAGTTTTGGTCCCGGGGAGCTGTTTTTT CASSFGPGELFF
many TRBJ1-2 TRBD1 TRBV28 TGTGCCAGCAGTCCTCCGGGACAGAACTATGGCTACACCTTC CASSPPGQNYGYTF
NA TRBJ2-3 TRBD2 TRBV6-2/TRBV6-3 TGTGCCAGCAGGCGCGGGGGGGCCTCAGATACGCAGTATTTT CASRRGGASDTQYF
many TRBJ2-7 TRBD1 TRBV7-8 TGTGCCAGCAGCTTAGCCTCTCATTCCTTAAAGGGCCGGGACAGCTCCTACGAGCAGTACTTC CASSLASHSLKGRDSSYEQYF
NA TRBJ2-1 NA TRBV20-1 TGCAGTGCTAGCGAGTTGGGGGTACGCTCCTACAATGAGCAGTTCTTC CSASELGVRSYNEQFF
few TRBJ2-1 TRBD2 TRBV10-1 TGCGCCAGCAGTGAGTGGACGGGACTAGCGGGGTACAATGAGCAGTTCTTC CASSEWTGLAGYNEQFF
NA TRBJ2-5 NA TRBV7-9 TGTGCCAGCAACCTACTTGGGGGTTTCAGGGGGGCGGTAACGAAGACCCAGTACTTC CASNLLGGFRGAVTKTQYF
many TRBJ1-3 TRBD1 TRBV7-2 TGTGCCAGCAGCTTCGGGACAGGGGGCACTGGAAACACCATATATTTT CASSFGTGGTGNTIYF
NA TRBJ2-3 TRBD1 TRBV12-3/TRBV12-4 TGTGCCAGCAGTCCACGAGGGACAGGGTTCGGCACAGATACGCAGTATTTT CASSPRGTGFGTDTQYF
once TRBJ1-1 NA TRBV28 TGTGCCAGCAGTCTCTCCCTACTAGTCGGGAACACTGAAGCTTTCTTT CASSLSLLVGNTEAFF
many TRBJ2-1 TRBD1 TRBV27 TGTGCCAGCAGTCGATTTGGGGACAGGAGATACAATGAGCAGTTCTTC CASSRFGDRRYNEQFF
NA TRBJ2-7 NA TRBV7-9 TGTGCCAGCAGCTTAACCATCTACGAGCAGTACTTC CASSLTIYEQYF
NA TRBJ2-1 TRBD2 TRBV7-2 TGTGCCAGCAGCTTAGGAGCGGGGGGATCCTACAATGAGCAGTTCTTC CASSLGAGGSYNEQFF
many TRBJ1-3 NA TRBV7-9 TGTGCCAGCAGTACAGGGATCTCTGGAAACACCATATATTTT CASSTGISGNTIYF
few TRBJ1-5 TRBD1 TRBV28 TGTGCCAGCAGCTCTTCGGGGACAGGGGATCAGCCCCAGCATTTT CASSSSGTGDQPQHF
NA TRBJ1-6 NA TRBV6-5 TGTGCCAGCAGTTACGGGATAAATAATTCACCCCTCCACTTT CASSYGINNSPLHF
few TRBJ1-1 NA TRBV6-5 TGTGCCAGCAGTTACTCCGGGGCTCAGAACACTGAAGCTTTCTTT CASSYSGAQNTEAFF
NA TRBJ1-1 TRBD1 TRBV4-1 TGCGCCAGCAGCCAAGATGAGACAGGGCCGAACACTGAAGATTTCTTT CASSQDETGPNTEDFF
NA TRBJ2-5 NA TRBV5-6 TGTGCCAGCAGCTTGGTTAGAGGGACCCAGTACTTC CASSLVRGTQYF
NA TRBJ2-3 NA TRBV5-6 TGTGCCAGCAGCACCGGGACAAGGGGGGCAGATACGCAGTATTTT CASSTGTRGADTQYF
NA TRBJ2-7 NA TRBV10-3 TGTGCCATCAGGGGGGGGGGGCCTCACTACGAGCAGTACTTC CAIRGGGPHYEQYF
NA TRBJ2-3 TRBD2 TRBV6-1 TGTGCCAGCAGTTACGTGCAGCGGGGGGGCCGGGATACGCAGTATTTT CASSYVQRGGRDTQYF
few TRBJ1-1 NA TRBV6-1 TGTGCCAGCAGTGAAGGGGGCGGGATCGCTGAAGCTTTCTTT CASSEGGGIAEAFF
NA TRBJ2-3 NA TRBV2 TGTGCCAGCAGTGCAACAGCGGGCACAGATACGAAGTATTTT CASSATAGTDTKYF
NA TRBJ2-5 TRBD2 TRBV5-6 TGTGCCAGCAGCTTCAACGGGGGGGCCGGAGAGACCCAGTACTTC CASSFNGGAGETQYF
few TRBJ2-7 NA TRBV6-5 TGTGCCAGCAGTTACTCGTACGGGGATTCCTACGAGCAGTACTTC CASSYSYGDSYEQYF
NA TRBJ1-1 NA TRBV7-9 TGTGCCAGCAGCTTAACGGCCCGATACATGAACACTGAAGCTTTATTT CASSLTARYMNTEALF
NA TRBJ1-5 NA TRBV4-2 TGTGCCAGCAGCCAAGATTGGAGGGGAGGAGGCAATCAGCCCCAGCATTTT CASSQDWRGGGNQPQHF
many TRBJ1-5 NA TRBV7-9 TGTGCCAGCAGTCAGGGTATCCGTCAGCCCCAGCATTTT CASSQGIRQPQHF